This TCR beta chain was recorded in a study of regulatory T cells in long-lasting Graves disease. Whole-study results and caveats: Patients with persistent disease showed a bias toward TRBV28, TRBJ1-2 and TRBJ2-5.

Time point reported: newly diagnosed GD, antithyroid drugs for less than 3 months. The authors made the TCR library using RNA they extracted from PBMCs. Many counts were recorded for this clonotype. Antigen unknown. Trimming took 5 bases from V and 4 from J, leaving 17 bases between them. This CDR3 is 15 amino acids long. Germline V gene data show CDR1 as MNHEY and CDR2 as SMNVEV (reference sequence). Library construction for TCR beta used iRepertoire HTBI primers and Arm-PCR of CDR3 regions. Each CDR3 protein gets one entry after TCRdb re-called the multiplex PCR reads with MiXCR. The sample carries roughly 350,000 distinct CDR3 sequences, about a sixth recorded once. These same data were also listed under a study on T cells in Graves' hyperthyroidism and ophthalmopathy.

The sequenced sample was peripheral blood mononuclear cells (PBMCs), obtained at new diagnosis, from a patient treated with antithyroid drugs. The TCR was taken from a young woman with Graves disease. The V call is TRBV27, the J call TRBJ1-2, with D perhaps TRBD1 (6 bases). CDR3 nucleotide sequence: TGTGCCAGCAGTCCCGAGGGGGGAACCGGCTATGGCTACACCTTC. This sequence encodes CASSPEGGTGYGYTF.